These 25 T cell receptor beta chains were all obtained from the same sample, sequenced in a study of T-cell memory formation after mild COVID-19. TCRdb re-called the 5' RACE reads with MiXCR, one entry per CDR3 protein. The sample has nearly 250,000 distinct CDR3 sequences; 15% are singletons. What was sequenced was PBMCs or a T cell subset sorted from them (not recorded which). The receptors originated from an adult woman who had mild COVID-19 (a few samples of this study predate the infection). Cell type and time point are not known.

V usage is TRBV6-1 and J usage is TRBJ1-4; D gene unclear. V was shortened by 4 bases and J by 5 bases, with 8 bases between the two germline ends. Per the germline V gene, CDR1 is MNHNS and CDR2 is SASEGT. The CDR3 is made up of 13 amino acids. DNA for the CDR3: TGTGCCAGCAGTGCCCGGACCAATGAAAAACTGTTTTTT. Translated, it gives CASSARTNEKLFF.

The V gene is TRBV18, the J gene TRBJ2-7; 8 bases agree with TRBD1. Germline-derived CDR1 and CDR2 are KGHSH and LQKENI. With 5 bases clipped from V and 5 bases from J, the junction kept 5 bases outside the gene matches. This CDR3 has 13 residues. CDR3 residues: CASSRTGTHEQYF. CDR3 in DNA: TGTGCCAGCTCAAGGACAGGGACTCACGAGCAGTACTTC.

This clonotype has only one observation. The J gene is TRBJ1-5, the V gene TRBV20-1; no clear D. The CDR3 is made up of 16 amino acids. Trimming removed 3 bases from V and 1 base from J, with 16 bases in between. Germline V gene sequence: CDR1 DFQATT, CDR2 SNEGSKA (reference sequence). CDR3 loop: CSASDGGKGSNQPQHF. CDR3 bases: TGCAGTGCTAGTGACGGAGGTAAGGGCAGCAATCAGCCCCAGCATTTT.

Many counts were recorded for this clonotype. The genes are TRBV29-1 and TRBJ2-3, with 7 nucleotides matching TRBD1. Germline values: CDR1 SQVTM, CDR2 ANQGSEA. With V trimmed by 6 bases and J by 5 bases, 2 bases remained unmatched. There are 11 residues in the CDR3. CDR3 loop: CSVDRLDTQYF. DNA of the CDR3: TGCAGCGTGGACAGGCTAGATACGCAGTATTTT.

In its sample, this clonotype was seen a few times. The J gene is TRBJ1-2, the V gene TRBV20-1; TRBD1 matches 8 bases. The CDR3 has 13 amino acids. CDR1 DFQATT and CDR2 SNEGSKA come from the germline V gene (reference sequence). Trimming took 3 bases from V and 2 from J; bases not matched to a gene: 2. The CDR3, as DNA: TGCAGTGCTAGTTCAGGGGGCAACTATGGCTACACCTTC. This sequence encodes CSASSGGNYGYTF.

This clonotype was found a few times. The rearrangement uses TRBV24-1 and TRBJ1-5, with no clear D. CDR1 KGHDR and CDR2 SFDVKD come from the germline V gene. Trimming removed 3 bases from V and 0 bases from J, with 8 bases in between. There are 15 residues in the CDR3. CDR3 bases: TGTGCCACCAGTGATCCCGTGGTTAGCAATCAGCCCCAGCATTTT. Amino acids: CATSDPVVSNQPQHF.

This clonotype occurred a few times. This chain links TRBV6-1 with TRBJ1-2; TRBD1 might be the D (5 bases). CDR3 size: 13 residues. The V end lost 4 bases, the J end lost 4 bases, and 10 bases lay between the germline ends. CDR1 is MNHNS and CDR2 is SASEGT in the germline V gene. CDR3 DNA sequence: TGTGCCAGCAGTGCCGGGACCCGCTATGGCTACACCTTC. Protein: CASSAGTRYGYTF.

A few counts support this clonotype. As DNA, the CDR3 is TGTGCCAGCAGCCCACGATCCCTCTCGTCCGATGAGCAGTTCTTC. Translated, it gives CASSPRSLSSDEQFF. V and J are TRBV7-9 and TRBJ2-1; D is unclear. The V end lost 5 bases, the J end lost 8 bases, and 19 bases lay between the germline ends. The germline CDR1 and CDR2 sequences are SEHNR and FQNEAQ (reference sequence). The CDR3 runs 15 residues.

The sample holds a few counts of this clonotype. The gene calls are TRBV12-3 or TRBV12-4 and TRBJ1-1, with 7 bases fitting TRBD1. After removal of 5 bases from V and 5 bases from J, the junction contained 5 bases not matched to a gene. The length of the CDR3 is 13 residues. The CDR3 is CASSQGGKTEAFF. In nucleotides, the CDR3 is TGTGCCAGCAGTCAGGGGGGAAAGACTGAAGCTTTCTTT.

This clonotype was seen at least ten times. V and J are TRBV6-6 and TRBJ1-6; TRBD1 matches at 9 bases. J gave up 9 bases and V 6 bases, and 9 bases lay outside the gene matches. This CDR3 spans 15 amino acids. The germline gives CDR1 MNHNY, CDR2 SVGAGI (reference sequence). The CDR3 sequence is CASRGRTGDISPLHF. The CDR3 DNA sequence: TGTGCCAGCAGAGGGAGGACAGGGGATATTTCACCCCTCCACTTT.

This chain joins TRBV7-2 and TRBJ2-2; 8 bases map to TRBD1. CDR3 length: 16 residues. V shed 2 bases and J 1 base; nucleotides not matched to a gene: 3. Germline V gives CDR1 SGHTA, CDR2 FQGNSA. As DNA, the CDR3 is TGTGCCAGCAGCTTACCCGGGACAGGGAACACCGGGGAGCTGTTTTTT. Protein: CASSLPGTGNTGELFF.

This clonotype was seen a handful of times. The chain has TRBV24-1 and TRBJ2-4; D may match TRBD1 or TRBD2 (6 bases each). Germline V gene data show CDR1 as KGHDR and CDR2 as SFDVKD. The germline V and J ends were trimmed by 4 bases and 0 bases, with 15 bases remaining between them. CDR3 size: 17 residues. The CDR3 loop reads CATSEGGGLGAKNIQYF. The CDR3, as DNA: TGTGCCACCAGTGAAGGAGGGGGATTAGGAGCCAAAAACATTCAGTACTTC.

This clonotype has only a few counts. The gene calls are TRBV7-2 and TRBJ2-1; possibly TRBD1 for D (6 bases). V lost 6 bases, J lost 8 bases, and 11 bases lay in between. Germline V lookup: CDR1 SGHTA, CDR2 FQGNSA. The CDR3 has 12 amino acids. CDR3 amino acids: CASSSQGYEQFF. CDR3 DNA sequence: TGTGCCAGCAGTTCACAGGGTTATGAGCAGTTCTTC.

This clonotype occurred a few times. The CDR3: CASSKGGGYTF. The DNA of the CDR3 is TGTGCCAGCAGCAAAGGAGGAGGCTACACCTTC. The chain recombines TRBV14 with TRBJ1-2; D is undetermined. The CDR3 length is 11 residues. With 5 bases removed from V and 8 bases from J, the gap between germline ends came to 9 bases. Per the germline V gene, CDR1 is SGHDN and CDR2 is FVKESK.

A few counts support this clonotype. This chain uses TRBV7-3 with TRBJ1-1; D is undetermined. CDR3 length: 13 amino acids. Germline V lookup: CDR1 SGHTA, CDR2 FQGTGA. Trimming took 1 base from V and 0 from J, leaving 3 bases between them. CDR3 loop: CASSLMMNTEAFF. The CDR3 nucleotides are TGTGCCAGCAGCTTAATGATGAACACTGAAGCTTTCTTT.

The J gene is TRBJ2-5, the V gene TRBV7-9, with D hard to call. Germline CDR1 is SEHNR and CDR2 is FQNEAQ (reference sequence). The germline V and J ends were trimmed by 2 bases and 5 bases, with 15 bases remaining between them. This CDR3 is 15 amino acids long. CDR3 sequence reads: CASSLSSSGYETQYF. CDR3 DNA: TGTGCCAGCAGCTTATCCAGCTCGGGTTACGAGACCCAGTACTTC.

This clonotype came up a few times. This chain links TRBV24-1 with TRBJ2-5; 12 bases map to TRBD2. This CDR3 region has 16 residues. Trimming removed 7 bases from V and 2 bases from J; junction bases left unmatched: 7. From germline, CDR1 is KGHDR and CDR2 SFDVKD. CDR3 coding DNA: TGTGCCACCAGCTCCCTCGGACTAGCGGGACAAGAGACCCAGTACTTC. Residues: CATSSLGLAGQETQYF.

This clonotype was counted between two and nine times. The chain recombines TRBV27 with TRBJ1-5; no clear D gene. V was clipped by 6 bases and J by 7 bases, with 13 bases between them. There are 13 residues in the CDR3. CDR1 and CDR2 from the germline V gene are MNHEY and SMNVEV (reference sequence). DNA of the CDR3: TGTGCCAGCAGCCGGAACTGGGAGCAGCCCCAGCATTTT. Translating it yields CASSRNWEQPQHF.

This clonotype occurred a few times. The chain employs TRBV15 and TRBJ2-3; no clear D. Germline V CDR1 and CDR2: LNHNV, YYDKDF (reference sequence). The CDR3 is 13 amino acids. V lost 7 bases, J lost 2 bases, and 10 bases lay in between. The CDR3 sequence: CATTTRDTDTQYF. CDR3 sequence (DNA): TGTGCCACCACTACCAGAGACACAGATACGCAGTATTTT.

This clonotype occurred a few times. The chain has TRBV6-2 or TRBV6-3 and TRBJ1-6; TRBD1 might be the D (5 bases). The germline V gene encodes CDR1 MNHEY and CDR2 SVGEGT. The CDR3 covers 16 residues. The ends were cut back, 9 bases at V and 0 bases at J, with 15 bases in the middle. The DNA of the CDR3 is TGTGCCAGAAGACAGCCGCCTAGCTCCTATAATTCACCCCTCCACTTT. Its translation: CARRQPPSSYNSPLHF.

The rearrangement joins TRBV7-3 to TRBJ2-3; no clear D gene. Trimming left V 5 bases short and J 8 bases short, with 14 bases between. The germline CDR1 and CDR2 sequences are SGHTA and FQGTGA. This CDR3 spans 13 amino acids. The chain's CDR3 is CASSRLLESTQYF. The DNA for the CDR3 is TGTGCCAGCAGCCGCCTGTTGGAGTCTACGCAGTATTTT.

This clonotype has a handful of counts. The chain links TRBV7-2 to TRBJ2-7; D is ambiguous. This CDR3 has 13 residues. V lost 1 base and J 6 bases, leaving 10 bases between the germline ends. Germline CDR1 SGHTA, CDR2 FQGNSA. The CDR3 is CASSLGGFGEQYF. CDR3 DNA sequence: TGTGCCAGCAGCTTAGGGGGTTTTGGCGAGCAGTACTTC.

The chain is built from TRBV12-3 or TRBV12-4 and TRBJ1-1, with D possibly TRBD1 on 5 matching bases. The V and J ends lost 2 bases and 0 bases respectively, with 13 bases between them. The CDR3 is 16 residues long. The CDR3 loop is CASSLWAGLMNTEAFF. The CDR3 nucleotides are TGTGCCAGCAGTTTATGGGCAGGGTTAATGAACACTGAAGCTTTCTTT.

The chain recombines TRBV12-3 or TRBV12-4 with TRBJ1-5, with D unclear. V was pared by 8 bases and J by 2 bases, with 16 bases between. The CDR3 length is 15 residues. The CDR3 DNA follows: TGTGCCAGCGGTGCCGACTCCCTGCGCAATCAGCCCCAGCATTTT. Amino acid sequence: CASGADSLRNQPQHF.

This clonotype was observed many times. The chain uses TRBV6-2 or TRBV6-3 and TRBJ2-3; TRBD2 aligns across 10 bases. This CDR3 region has 18 residues. Germline V gives CDR1 MNHEY, CDR2 SVGEGT. Trimming removed 6 bases from V and 1 base from J; junction bases left unmatched: 13. The CDR3 here is CASSQGLASLSGTDTQYF. CDR3 in DNA: TGTGCCAGCAGCCAGGGACTAGCGAGCCTCTCCGGCACAGATACGCAGTATTTT.